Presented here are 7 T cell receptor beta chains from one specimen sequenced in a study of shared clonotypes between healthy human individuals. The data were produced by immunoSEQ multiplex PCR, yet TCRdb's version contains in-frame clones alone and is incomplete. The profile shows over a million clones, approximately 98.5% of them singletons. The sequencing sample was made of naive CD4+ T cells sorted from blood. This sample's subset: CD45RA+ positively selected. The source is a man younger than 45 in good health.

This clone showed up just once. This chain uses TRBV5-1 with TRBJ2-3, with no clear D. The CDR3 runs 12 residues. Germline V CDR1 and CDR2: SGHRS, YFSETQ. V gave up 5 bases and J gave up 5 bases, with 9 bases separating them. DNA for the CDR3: TGCGCCAGCAGTTATGGGGTAGATACGCAGTATTTT. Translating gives CASSYGVDTQYF.

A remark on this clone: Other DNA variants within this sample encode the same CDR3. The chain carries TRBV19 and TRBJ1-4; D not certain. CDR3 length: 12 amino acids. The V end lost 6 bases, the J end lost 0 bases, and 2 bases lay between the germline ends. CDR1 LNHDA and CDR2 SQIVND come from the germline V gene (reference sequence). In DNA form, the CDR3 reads TGTGCCAGTAGCACAACTAATGAAAAACTGTTTTTT. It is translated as CASSTTNEKLFF.

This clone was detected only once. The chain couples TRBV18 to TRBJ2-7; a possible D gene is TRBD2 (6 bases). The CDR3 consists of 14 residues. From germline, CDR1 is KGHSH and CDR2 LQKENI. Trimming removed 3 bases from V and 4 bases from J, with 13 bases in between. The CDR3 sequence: CASSPGGQTYEQYF. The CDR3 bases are TGTGCCAGCTCACCCGGGGGTCAGACGTACGAGCAGTACTTC.

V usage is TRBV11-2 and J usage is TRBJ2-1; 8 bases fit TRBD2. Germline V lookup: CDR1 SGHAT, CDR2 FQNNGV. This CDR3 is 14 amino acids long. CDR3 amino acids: CSAGRVSSYNEQFF. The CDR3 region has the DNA TGTTCAGCCGGGAGGGTCAGCTCCTACAATGAGCAGTTCTTC.

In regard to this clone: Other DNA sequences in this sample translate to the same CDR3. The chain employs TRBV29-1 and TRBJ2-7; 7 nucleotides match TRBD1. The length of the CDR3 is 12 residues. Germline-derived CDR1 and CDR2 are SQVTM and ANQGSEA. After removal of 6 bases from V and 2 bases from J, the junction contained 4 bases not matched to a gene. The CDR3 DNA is TGCAGCGTGAAAACAGGGGCCTACGAGCAGTACTTC. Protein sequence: CSVKTGAYEQYF.

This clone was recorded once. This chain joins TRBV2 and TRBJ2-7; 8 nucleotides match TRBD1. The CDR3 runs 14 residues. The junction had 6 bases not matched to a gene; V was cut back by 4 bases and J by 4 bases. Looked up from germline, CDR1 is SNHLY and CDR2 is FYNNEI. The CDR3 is CASSVGQGQYEQYF. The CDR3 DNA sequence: TGTGCCAGCAGTGTCGGACAGGGTCAGTACGAGCAGTACTTC.

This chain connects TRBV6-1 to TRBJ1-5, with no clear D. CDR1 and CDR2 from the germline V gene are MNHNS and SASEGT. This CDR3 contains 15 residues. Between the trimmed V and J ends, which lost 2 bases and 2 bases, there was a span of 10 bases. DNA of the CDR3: TGTGCCAGCAGTGAACGGAGAGGGCGCAATCAGCCCCAGCATTTT. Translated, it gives CASSERRGRNQPQHF.